This is a list of T cell receptor beta chains from one sample in a study of T cell repertoires in cytomegalovirus infection. No antigen has been identified for these receptors. TCRdb reprocessed the reads via MiXCR and lists one record per CDR3 protein. The data show hundreds of thousands of distinct CDR3 sequences, around a third seen once. Sample: cultured PBMCs, taken from culture after CMV antigen stimulation. The receptor set was obtained from a human donor in good health (CMV status not recorded). Some clones in this sample may be carry-over from other donors' samples. CDR3s include the opening cysteine and the closing phenylalanine or tryptophan. D genes are given only for firm matches. The size field is filled for only some rows; it gives once, few, many or a size class.

clone size	D gene	CDR3 length	V gene	J gene	CDR3 DNA	CDR3 protein
-	-	13	TRBV3-1	TRBJ1-6	TGTGCCAGCAGCTTAAGCGGGATTTCACCCCTCCACTTT	CASSLSGISPLHF
-	-	17	TRBV6-8	TRBJ1-4	TGTGCCAGCATCATTGGGGCAGGGTTTGCAACTAATGAAAAACTGTTTTTT	CASIIGAGFATNEKLFF
few	-	12	TRBV20-1	TRBJ1-5	TGCAGTGCTAGTCCCAGGGCTCAGCCCCAGCATTTT	CSASPRAQPQHF
many	-	14	TRBV7-2	TRBJ1-2	TGTGCCAGCAGCTTAGATCTGGGCGGTGTTGGCTACACCTTC	CASSLDLGGVGYTF
-	-	15	TRBV10-3	TRBJ2-3	TGTGCCATCAGTGAGGGAGTCTCCTCCGTGGGAACGCAGTATTTT	CAISEGVSSVGTQYF
-	TRBD1	18	TRBV28	TRBJ2-5	TGTGCCAGCAGTTTCGTCGTTGGGACAGGGGGCGTCCAAGAGACCCAGTACTTC	CASSFVVGTGGVQETQYF
many	-	15	TRBV7-8	TRBJ1-3	TGTGCCAGCAGCTTACCCGGTGGCTCGGGGAACACCATATATTTT	CASSLPGGSGNTIYF
few	-	12	TRBV7-2	TRBJ2-5	TGTGCCAGCAGCTTGGGAGGGACAACCCAGTACTTC	CASSLGGTTQYF
-	-	13	TRBV4-3	TRBJ1-2	TGCGCCAGCAGCCAAGAGGTTGGTTATGGCTACACCTTC	CASSQEVGYGYTF
few	TRBD1	16	TRBV7-2	TRBJ1-3	TGTGCCAGCAGCTTAGCGGCGACAGGGACAGGAAACACCATATATTTT	CASSLAATGTGNTIYF
-	TRBD1	16	TRBV10-3	TRBJ1-6	TGTGCCATCAGCGCTACAGGGGACAAATCTAGTTCACCCCTCCACTTT	CAISATGDKSSSPLHF
few	-	13	TRBV7-9	TRBJ2-3	TGTGCCAGCAGCATCCCGTCCCGGGATACGCAGTATTTT	CASSIPSRDTQYF
-	TRBD1	13	TRBV10-3	TRBJ2-7	TGTGCCATCAGCGGACAGGGATGGAGTGAGCAGTACTTC	CAISGQGWSEQYF
few	-	15	TRBV4-1	TRBJ1-6	TGCGCCAGCAGCCAAGTCGGGACAAAGGATTCACCCCTCCACTTT	CASSQVGTKDSPLHF
-	TRBD2	18	TRBV3-1	TRBJ2-4	TGTGCCAGCAGCCAGAACCAACTAGCGGGCGCTCCTGGAGACATTCAGTACTTC	CASSQNQLAGAPGDIQYF
-	-	15	TRBV10-3	TRBJ2-7	TGTGCCATCAGTGTGTCGAGGACTACCTCCTACGAGCAGTACTTC	CAISVSRTTSYEQYF
-	-	14	TRBV6-6	TRBJ2-1	TGTGCCAGCCTGGGGGGACGGAAAATCAATGAGCAGTTCTTC	CASLGGRKINEQFF
few	-	16	TRBV6-1	TRBJ1-5	TGTGCCAGCAGTCTCCTCAGGGGTCCGAGCAATCAGCCCCAGCATTTT	CASSLLRGPSNQPQHF
few	TRBD2	15	TRBV11-2	TRBJ2-1	TGTGCCAGCAGCTTATGGGGGAGGGCAAACAATGAGCAGTTCTTC	CASSLWGRANNEQFF
once	-	14	TRBV11-2	TRBJ2-7	TGTGCCAGCAGCTTAAATAGGAAGGGGTACGAGCAGTACTTC	CASSLNRKGYEQYF
-	-	14	TRBV20-1	TRBJ2-5	TGCAGTGCTAAGACACCCTTGTACCAAGAGACCCAGTACTTC	CSAKTPLYQETQYF
many	TRBD2	14	TRBV7-2	TRBJ2-1	TGTGCCAGCAGCTTGGGCGGGAGAGGCAATGAGCAGTTCTTC	CASSLGGRGNEQFF
few	TRBD2	13	TRBV7-9	TRBJ2-1	TGTGCCAGCAGCTCCAGCGGGAGGAGTGAGCAGTTCTTC	CASSSSGRSEQFF
-	-	16	TRBV19	TRBJ2-3	TGTGCCAGTACCCCCGGACGGGGACGGGCCACAGATACGCAGTATTTT	CASTPGRGRATDTQYF
-	TRBD2	15	TRBV5-4	TRBJ2-1	TGTGCCAGCAGCCTGGGACTAGCGGACGCTGGTGAGCAGTTCTTC	CASSLGLADAGEQFF
-	-	14	TRBV6-1	TRBJ2-7	TGTGCCAGTAACCCACAGGGTGTTGCCTACGAGCAGTACTTC	CASNPQGVAYEQYF